These 30 T cell receptor beta chains were all obtained from the same sample, sequenced in a study of blood T cell repertoires in COVID-19. Using immunoSEQ multiplex PCR, the repertoire was profiled, and TCRdb retains in-frame clones only, with some absent. The table records roughly 250,000 clones, approximately 78% of them present only once. Sequencing used peripheral blood. Receptors originate from a woman in her sixties with active or convalescent COVID-19.

CDR3 residues: CASSLTGGGYGYTF. The CDR3 bases are TGTGCCAGCAGCTTAACGGGGGGAGGCTATGGCTACACCTTC. V gene TRBV7-3 combines with J gene TRBJ1-2; a possible D gene is TRBD1 (5 bases). The CDR3 is made up of 14 amino acids. V lost 0 bases, J lost 4 bases, and 9 bases lay in between. CDR1 is SGHTA and CDR2 is FQGTGA in the germline V gene.

This clone showed up just once. V and J are TRBV30 and TRBJ1-2; 9 nucleotides align to TRBD1. CDR3 length: 14 amino acids. Trimming cost V 5 bases and J 7 bases; bases outside gene matches: 11. The germline gives CDR1 GTSNPN, CDR2 SVGIG (reference sequence). The CDR3 nucleotides read TGTGCCTGGGTCCGGGACAGGGAAGTTTTTGGCTACACCTTC. It yields the protein CAWVRDREVFGYTF.

The chain has TRBV6-6 and TRBJ2-7, with D possibly matching TRBD1 (7 bases). Per germline, CDR1 MNHNY and CDR2 SVGAGI (reference sequence). There are 14 residues in the CDR3. Trimming stripped 5 bases from V and 2 bases from J, with 13 bases between. The CDR3 here is CASSTTRGAYEQYF. CDR3 sequence (DNA): TGTGCCAGCAGTACAACCAGGGGGGCCTACGAGCAGTACTTC.

The chain recombines TRBV21-1 with TRBJ2-7; the DNA was not compared with TRBD1, the D call given in the table. TRBV21-1 is recorded as a pseudogene. There are 14 residues in the CDR3. In DNA, the CDR3 is TGTGCCAGCAGCAAATCCGCAGGGGGAAAGGGGCAGTACTTC. Its translation: CASSKSAGGKGQYF.

The gene calls are TRBV7-6 and TRBJ1-1, with D uncertain. The germline V gene encodes CDR1 SGHVS and CDR2 FNYEAQ. Trimming shortened V by 2 bases and J by 1 base, and 5 bases separated the two germline ends. CDR3 length equals 13 residues. The CDR3 region has the DNA TGTGCCAGCAGCTTAATCTCGAACACTGAAGCTTTCTTT. This codes for CASSLISNTEAFF.

This chain connects TRBV2 to TRBJ2-7, with TRBD1 matching 8 bases. This CDR3 contains 14 residues. CDR1 is SNHLY and CDR2 is FYNNEI in the germline V gene. Germline trimming cut 4 bases from V and 2 bases from J; bases unmatched to any gene: 4. CDR3 DNA sequence: TGTGCCAGCAGTGGACAGGGGAGCGCCTACGAGCAGTACTTC. It translates to CASSGQGSAYEQYF.

This clone occurred once. The rearrangement links TRBV29-1 to TRBJ1-1; D unclear. The V and J ends lost 6 bases and 1 base respectively, with 12 bases between them. Germline V gene lookup returns CDR1 SQVTM and CDR2 ANQGSEA. The CDR3 runs 13 residues. The CDR3 DNA reads as TGCAGCGTGTCCCTAGAAGGGAACACTGAAGCTTTCTTT. Encoded protein: CSVSLEGNTEAFF.

The J gene is TRBJ2-5, the V gene TRBV19; 9 nucleotides align to TRBD1. J lost 4 bases, V lost 2 bases, and 11 bases had no gene match. The CDR3 totals 17 residues. Germline V CDR1 and CDR2: LNHDA, SQIVND (reference sequence). CDR3 nucleotide sequence: TGTGCCAGTAGTATAAGGGGTCCACAGGGGGCGGGAGAGACCCAGTACTTC. Residues: CASSIRGPQGAGETQYF.

V and J are TRBV5-6 and TRBJ2-7; 9 positions agree with TRBD1. This CDR3 spans 14 amino acids. Germline CDR1 and CDR2: SGHDT and YYEEEE. V trimming: 4 bases; J trimming: 2 bases; junction bases outside the gene matches: 4. The CDR3 sequence: CASSRGQGPYEQYF. The CDR3 coding sequence is TGTGCCAGCAGCCGGGGACAGGGCCCCTACGAGCAGTACTTC.

The V call is TRBV19, the J call TRBJ2-7; D unresolved. Germline V gene lookup returns CDR1 LNHDA and CDR2 SQIVND (reference sequence). Trimming left V 1 base short and J 2 bases short, with 6 bases between. The CDR3 totals 13 residues. The CDR3 loop is CASSIGGAYEQYF. As DNA, the CDR3 is TGTGCCAGTAGTATAGGCGGCGCCTACGAGCAGTACTTC.

The chain links TRBV18 to TRBJ1-6, with D possibly TRBD1 on 5 matching bases. Germline V gene sequence: CDR1 KGHSH, CDR2 LQKENI. V shed 11 bases and J shed 14 bases, with 25 bases lying between them. This CDR3 has 14 residues. CDR3 coding DNA: TGTGCCGTTCACGGGCGACAGCTAGTTCTCACCCTCCACTTT. Protein product: CAVHGRQLVLTLHF.

V gene TRBV18 combines with J gene TRBJ1-1, with D possibly matching TRBD1 (5 bases). The CDR3 contains 14 residues. The V gene's germline CDR1 is KGHSH and CDR2 LQKENI. Trimming took off 2 bases at V and 2 bases at J, with 9 bases between the two ends. The chain's CDR3 is CASSPDSLNTEAFF. For the CDR3, the DNA is TGTGCCAGCTCACCAGACAGCCTTAACACTGAAGCTTTCTTT.

The chain is built from TRBV2 and TRBJ1-3; TRBD1 matches 8 bases. The germline CDR1 and CDR2 sequences are SNHLY and FYNNEI. This CDR3 is built from 18 residues. The trim removed 5 bases at V and 0 bases at J, leaving 12 bases unmatched. CDR3 protein: CASSPPTGGTTSGNTIYF. The CDR3 nucleotides are TGTGCCAGCAGTCCTCCCACAGGGGGGACAACCTCTGGAAACACCATATATTTT. The full variable domain, in which reference TRBV2 and TRBJ1-3 provide the parts outside the CDR3, is EPEVTQTPSHQVTQMGQEVILRCVPISNHLYFYWYRQILGQKVEFLVSFYNNEISEKSEIFDDQFSVERPDGSNFTLKIRSTKLEDSAMYFCASSPPTGGTTSGNTIYFGEGSWLTVV.

Points on this clone: Other DNA variants within this sample encode the same CDR3. V gene TRBV7-2 combines with J gene TRBJ2-3, with TRBD2 matching 7 bases. V trimming: 3 bases; J trimming: 1 base; junction bases outside the gene matches: 4. Germline V gene data show CDR1 as SGHTA and CDR2 as FQGNSA. The CDR3 consists of 15 residues. Written as DNA, the CDR3 is TGTGCCAGCAGCTTGGCGGGGGTGGGCACAGATACGCAGTATTTT. Residues: CASSLAGVGTDTQYF.

The chain carries TRBV11-2 and TRBJ2-5; D perhaps matches TRBD2 (7 bases). The CDR3 is 15 residues long. CDR1 is SGHAT, CDR2 FQNNGV, per germline. V lost 7 bases and J 1 base, leaving 16 bases between the germline ends. The CDR3 region is CASTPRAGAQETQYF. Here the CDR3 DNA reads TGTGCCAGCACCCCCCGGGCGGGGGCCCAAGAGACCCAGTACTTC.

J is TRBJ1-5 and V is TRBV6-5; TRBD1 agrees at 7 bases. With 0 bases clipped from V and 5 bases from J, the junction kept 7 bases outside the gene matches. There are 16 residues in the CDR3. Looked up from germline, CDR1 is MNHEY and CDR2 is SVGAGI. The CDR3: CASSYSSTGVDQPQHF. The CDR3 DNA reads as TGTGCCAGCAGTTACTCGTCTACAGGGGTGGATCAGCCCCAGCATTTT.

V and J are TRBV6-6 and TRBJ2-1; maybe TRBD2 (6 bases). Trimming took 2 bases from V and 0 from J, leaving 8 bases between them. The CDR3 sequence is 15 residues long. Germline V gene lookup returns CDR1 MNHNY and CDR2 SVGAGI (reference sequence). CDR3 nucleotides: TGTGCCAGCAGTTACGGGGGGAGCTCCTACAATGAGCAGTTCTTC. This gives the protein CASSYGGSSYNEQFF.

This clone was counted between two and nine times. The DNA of the CDR3 is TGTGCCAGCAGTGAAGAGCTAAGCTCCTACAATGAGCAGTTCTTC. This sequence encodes CASSEELSSYNEQFF. This sequence joins TRBV6-4 and TRBJ2-1; D unclear. V lost 3 bases, J lost 0 bases, and 9 bases lay in between. Germline lookup yields CDR1 MRHNA and CDR2 SNTAGT. CDR3 length: 15 amino acids.

CDR3 in DNA: TGTGCCAGTAGTATAGGTATAGGGGGCGGAGGTCAGCCCCAGCATTTT. Its protein product is CASSIGIGGGGQPQHF. V gene TRBV19 combines with J gene TRBJ1-5; 7 bases are a match to TRBD1. Losses at the gene ends were 1 base for V and 6 bases for J; bases not matched to a gene: 9. This CDR3 is 16 amino acids long. CDR1 is LNHDA and CDR2 is SQIVND in the germline V gene (reference sequence). Full variable domain (missing parts from reference TRBV19 and TRBJ1-5): DGGITQSPKYLFRKEGQNVTLSCEQNLNHDAMYWYRQDPGQGLRLIYYSQIVNDFQKGDIAEGYSVSREKKESFPLTVTSAQKNPTAFYLCASSIGIGGGGQPQHFGDGTRLSIL.

The count of this clone is one. The V gene is TRBV12-3 or TRBV12-4, the J gene TRBJ2-2; D is perhaps TRBD1 (5 bases). The CDR3 consists of 12 residues. V was trimmed by 7 bases and J by 6 bases, leaving 9 bases between them. CDR3: CASNIRAGELFF. CDR3 coding DNA: TGTGCCAGCAACATCAGGGCCGGGGAGCTGTTTTTT.

The V gene is TRBV7-2, the J gene TRBJ1-5; no clear D gene. The germline V gene encodes CDR1 SGHTA and CDR2 FQGNSA. Trimming pared 1 base from V and 0 bases from J, leaving 16 bases between. CDR3 length: 18 residues. In DNA, the CDR3 is TGTGCCAGCAGCTTAGACCCAGCGGCATTTTATAGCAATCAGCCCCAGCATTTT. This gives the protein CASSLDPAAFYSNQPQHF.

About this clone itself: Other DNA sequences of this sample code for an identical CDR3. The chain employs TRBV7-9 and TRBJ1-1; TRBD1 matches 8 bases. The trim removed 5 bases at V and 3 bases at J, leaving 5 bases unmatched. The CDR3 totals 14 residues. CDR1 and CDR2 from the germline V gene are SEHNR and FQNEAQ (reference sequence). CDR3 bases: TGTGCCAGCAGCCCTGGACAGGGAGACACTGAAGCTTTCTTT. Amino acids: CASSPGQGDTEAFF. Variable domain in full (rest from reference TRBV7-9 and TRBJ1-1): DTGVSQNPRHKITKRGQNVTFRCDPISEHNRLYWYRQTLGQGPEFLTYFQNEAQLEKSRLLSDRFSAERPKGSFSTLEIQRTEQGDSAMYLCASSPGQGDTEAFFGQGTRLTVV.

The V and J genes are TRBV27 and TRBJ1-1, with TRBD1 as a possible D gene (6 bases). From germline, CDR1 is MNHEY and CDR2 SMNVEV (reference sequence). Trimming removed 5 bases at V and 4 bases at J, with 14 bases between. The CDR3 covers 14 residues. CDR3 nucleotides: TGTGCCAGCAGTCCCCAACAGGGTACCACTGAAGCTTTCTTT. This encodes CASSPQQGTTEAFF.

In its sample, this clone was seen once. V gene TRBV6-1 combines with J gene TRBJ2-7; the D is unclear. V gave up 0 bases and J gave up 13 bases, with 13 bases separating them. CDR1 is MNHNS and CDR2 is SASEGT in the germline V gene. The length of the CDR3 is 12 residues. CDR3 sequence: CASSEAQRSLYF. CDR3 coding DNA: TGTGCCAGCAGTGAAGCGCAGAGGTCCCTCTACTTC.

V is TRBV5-5 and J is TRBJ2-7, with a possible D match to TRBD1 (6 bases). The CDR3 has 16 residues. Germline CDR1 SGHKS, CDR2 YYEKEE (reference sequence). Between the trimmed V and J ends, which lost 5 bases and 6 bases, there was a span of 24 bases. The CDR3 DNA is TGTGCCAGCAGTCCTATTGTTGGGGGCCCAGCACGCGAGCAGTACTTC. It translates to CASSPIVGGPAREQYF. The full variable domain, rest sourced from reference TRBV5-5 and TRBJ2-7, is DAGVTQSPTHLIKTRGQQVTLRCSPISGHKSVSWYQQVLGQGPQFIFQYYEKEERGRGNFPDRFSARQFPNYSSELNVNALLLGDSALYLCASSPIVGGPAREQYFGPGTRLTVT.

The chain joins TRBV19 to TRBJ1-2; 7 bases fit TRBD1. CDR1 is LNHDA and CDR2 is SQIVND in the germline V gene (reference sequence). V lost 6 bases to trimming and J lost 0 bases; unmatched junction nucleotides: 4. The CDR3 totals 14 residues. CDR3 nucleotide sequence: TGTGCCAGTAGCCGGGACAGAACTAACTATGGCTACACCTTC. Its protein product is CASSRDRTNYGYTF.

The count of this clone is one. Other DNA sequences in the sample encode the same CDR3. The V and J genes are TRBV9 and TRBJ1-1, with D possibly TRBD1 on 5 matching bases. Germline lookup yields CDR1 SGDLS and CDR2 YYNGEE. V was shortened by 0 bases and J by 4 bases, with 10 bases between the two germline ends. The CDR3 is made up of 14 amino acids. CDR3 sequence: CASSVVPGGTEAFF. In DNA, the CDR3 is TGTGCCAGCAGCGTAGTCCCGGGGGGCACTGAAGCTTTCTTT.

This chain links TRBV2 with TRBJ1-2; 8 bases align to TRBD1. With V trimmed by 7 bases and J by 3 bases, 4 bases remained unmatched. In germline, CDR1 is SNHLY, CDR2 FYNNEI. The CDR3 spans 13 residues. The CDR3 reads CASKGGQDYGYTF. In DNA, the CDR3 is TGTGCCAGCAAGGGGGGACAGGACTATGGCTACACCTTC.

The V and J genes are TRBV29-1 and TRBJ2-4; weak D call: TRBD2 (7 bases). Between the trimmed V and J ends, which lost 2 bases and 6 bases, there was a span of 11 bases. Germline V gene lookup returns CDR1 SQVTM and CDR2 ANQGSEA. This CDR3 spans 13 amino acids. CDR3 protein: CSVELRGGNIQYF. The CDR3 bases are TGCAGCGTTGAATTAAGGGGGGGAAACATTCAGTACTTC.

The chain carries TRBV3-1 (or the pseudogene TRBV3-2) and TRBJ1-1, with 7 nucleotides matching TRBD1. V gave up 1 base and J gave up 8 bases; unmatched junction bases: 7. CDR1 is LGHDT, CDR2 YNNKEL, per germline (reference sequence). The CDR3 totals 14 residues. CDR3 amino acids: CASSQGQGGREAFF. The CDR3 DNA reads as TGTGCCAGCAGCCAAGGGCAGGGGGGCAGGGAAGCTTTCTTT.